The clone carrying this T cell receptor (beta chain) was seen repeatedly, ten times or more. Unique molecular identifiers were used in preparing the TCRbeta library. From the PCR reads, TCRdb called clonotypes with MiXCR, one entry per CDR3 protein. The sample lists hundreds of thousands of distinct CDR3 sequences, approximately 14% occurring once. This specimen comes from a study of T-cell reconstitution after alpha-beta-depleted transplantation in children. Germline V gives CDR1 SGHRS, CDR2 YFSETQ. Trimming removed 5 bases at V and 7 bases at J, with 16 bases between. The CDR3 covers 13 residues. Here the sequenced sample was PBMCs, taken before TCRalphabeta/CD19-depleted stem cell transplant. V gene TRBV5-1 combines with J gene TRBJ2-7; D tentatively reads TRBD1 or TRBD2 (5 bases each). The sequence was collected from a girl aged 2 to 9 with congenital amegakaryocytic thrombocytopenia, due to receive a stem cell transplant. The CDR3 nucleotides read TGCGCCAGCAGGGTACTAGGGGCGGAAGAGCAGTACTTC. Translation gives CASRVLGAEEQYF.